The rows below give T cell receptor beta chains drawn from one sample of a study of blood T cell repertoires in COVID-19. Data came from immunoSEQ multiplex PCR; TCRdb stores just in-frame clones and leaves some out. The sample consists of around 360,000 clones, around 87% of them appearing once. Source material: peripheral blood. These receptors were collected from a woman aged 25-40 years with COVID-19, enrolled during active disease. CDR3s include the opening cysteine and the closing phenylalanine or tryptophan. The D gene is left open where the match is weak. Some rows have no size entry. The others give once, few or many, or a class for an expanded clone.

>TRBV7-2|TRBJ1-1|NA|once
CASSFLNTEAFF
TGTGCCAGCAGCTTCTTGAACACTGAAGCTTTCTTT
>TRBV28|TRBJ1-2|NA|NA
CASSLRGSRAYGYTF
TGTGCCAGCAGTTTGCGGGGGTCGAGGGCCTATGGCTACACCTTC
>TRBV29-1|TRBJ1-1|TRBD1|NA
CSAQGGNTEAFF
TGCAGCGCACAGGGGGGGAACACTGAAGCTTTCTTT
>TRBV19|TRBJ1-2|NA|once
CASSIDSGGLDGYTF
TGTGCCAGTAGTATAGATTCTGGAGGGTTGGATGGCTACACCTTC
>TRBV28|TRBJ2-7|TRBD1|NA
CASSLGDRDVGEQYF
TGTGCCAGCAGTTTAGGGGACAGGGATGTTGGCGAGCAGTACTTC
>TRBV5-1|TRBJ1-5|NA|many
CASSAAGGNQPQHF
TGCGCCAGCAGCGCGGCAGGGGGCAATCAGCCCCAGCATTTT
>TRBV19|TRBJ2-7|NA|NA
CASSPPGFYEQYF
TGTGCCAGTAGTCCTCCGGGGTTCTACGAGCAGTACTTC
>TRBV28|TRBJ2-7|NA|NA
CAIGERHEQYF
TGTGCCATCGGGGAAAGGCACGAGCAGTACTTC
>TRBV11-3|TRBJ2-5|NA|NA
CASSSRDLGQETQYF
TGTGCCAGCAGCAGCCGAGACTTAGGCCAAGAGACCCAGTACTTC
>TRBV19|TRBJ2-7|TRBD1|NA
CASSPRTGGPYEQYF
TGTGCCAGTAGTCCCCGGACAGGGGGCCCCTACGAGCAGTACTTC
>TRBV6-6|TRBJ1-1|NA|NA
CASSKKGDTEAFF
TGTGCCAGCAGTAAAAAGGGGGACACTGAAGCTTTCTTT
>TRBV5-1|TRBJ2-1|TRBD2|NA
CASSIAGLAYNEQFF
TGCGCCAGCAGCATAGCGGGACTAGCGTACAATGAGCAGTTCTTC
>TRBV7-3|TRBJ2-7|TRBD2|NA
CASSLAASGRFEQYF
TGTGCCAGCAGCTTAGCGGCCAGCGGGAGATTCGAGCAGTACTTC
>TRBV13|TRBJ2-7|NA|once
CASSRRWGDSEQYF
TGTGCCAGCAGCCGTAGGTGGGGGGACTCCGAGCAGTACTTC
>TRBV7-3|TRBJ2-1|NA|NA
CASSSRVDNEQFF
TGTGCCAGCAGCTCGCGAGTCGACAATGAGCAGTTCTTC
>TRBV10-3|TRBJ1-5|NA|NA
CAISESSGLVNQPQHF
TGTGCCATCAGTGAGTCGTCGGGTCTCGTAAATCAGCCCCAGCATTTT
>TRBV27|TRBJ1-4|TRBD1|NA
CASSSWDSPNEKLFF
TGTGCCAGCAGTTCCTGGGACAGCCCTAATGAAAAACTGTTTTTT
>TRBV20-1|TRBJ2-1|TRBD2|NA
CSASLSRGLAVNEQFF
TGCAGTGCTAGTCTAAGCCGGGGACTAGCGGTAAATGAGCAGTTCTTC
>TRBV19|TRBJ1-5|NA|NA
CASTQDRSYQPQHF
TGTGCCAGTACCCAAGACAGGTCGTATCAGCCCCAGCATTTT
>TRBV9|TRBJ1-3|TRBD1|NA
CASSEATGVNGNTIYF
TGTGCCAGCAGCGAGGCGACAGGGGTAAATGGAAACACCATATATTTT
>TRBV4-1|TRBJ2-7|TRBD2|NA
CASSQESGIYEQYF
TGCGCCAGCAGCCAAGAGAGCGGGATCTACGAGCAGTACTTC
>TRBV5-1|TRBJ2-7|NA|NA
CASSLLGTGTLAYEQYF
TGCGCCAGCAGCTTGTTGGGTACCGGGACACTGGCCTACGAGCAGTACTTC
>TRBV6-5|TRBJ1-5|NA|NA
CASSYSGLTGQPQHF
TGTGCCAGCAGTTACTCTGGACTGACCGGCCAGCCCCAGCATTTT
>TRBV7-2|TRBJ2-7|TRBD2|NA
CASSLVGGLAPHYEQYF
TGTGCCAGCAGCTTAGTAGGGGGACTAGCCCCCCACTACGAGCAGTACTTC
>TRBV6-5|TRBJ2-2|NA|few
CASSREGGRAGELFF
TGTGCCAGCAGTCGCGAAGGGGGGAGGGCCGGGGAGCTGTTTTTT
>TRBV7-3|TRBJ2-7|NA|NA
CASSQQPGYEQYF
TGTGCCAGCAGCCAACAACCAGGCTACGAGCAGTACTTC
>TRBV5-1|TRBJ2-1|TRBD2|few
CASSSLRAGGRNEQFF
TGCGCCAGCAGCTCCCTGAGGGCGGGAGGTCGGAATGAGCAGTTCTTC
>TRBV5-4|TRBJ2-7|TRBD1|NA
CASSSTKTGAYEQYF
TGTGCCAGCAGCAGCACCAAAACAGGGGCCTACGAGCAGTACTTC
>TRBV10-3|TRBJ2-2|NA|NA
CAIRGLLAGGELFF
TGTGCCATCAGGGGTTTATTAGCCGGCGGGGAGCTGTTTTTT
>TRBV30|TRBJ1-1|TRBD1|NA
CAWRLTGTGEAFF
TGTGCCTGGAGGCTTACAGGGACAGGTGAAGCTTTCTTT
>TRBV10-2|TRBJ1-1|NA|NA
CATSKGGAFF
TGCGCCACTTCTAAGGGGGGGGCTTTCTTT
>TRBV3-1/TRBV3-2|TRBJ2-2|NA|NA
CASSQVRVTYTGELFF
TGTGCCAGCAGCCAAGTCCGGGTTACGTACACCGGGGAGCTGTTTTTT
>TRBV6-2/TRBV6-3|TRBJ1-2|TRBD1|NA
CASSYFGQATNYGYTF
TGTGCCAGCAGTTATTTCGGACAGGCGACTAACTATGGCTACACCTTC
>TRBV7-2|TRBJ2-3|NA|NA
CASRPYPTVSTDTQYF
TGTGCCAGCAGACCATACCCGACTGTTTCCACAGATACGCAGTATTTT
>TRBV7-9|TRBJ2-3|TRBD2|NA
CASSSHGTSGGDTQYF
TGTGCCAGCAGCTCCCACGGGACTAGCGGGGGAGATACGCAGTATTTT
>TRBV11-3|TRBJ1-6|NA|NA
CASSLDRKSSYNSPLHF
TGTGCCAGCAGCTTAGATCGCAAGAGCTCCTATAATTCACCCCTCCACTTT
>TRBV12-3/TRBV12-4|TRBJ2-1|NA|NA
CASRAGQYNEQFF
TGTGCCAGCAGGGCTGGACAGTACAATGAGCAGTTCTTC
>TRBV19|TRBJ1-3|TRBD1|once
CASSGTARDTIYF
TGTGCCAGTAGTGGGACAGCGCGAGACACCATATATTTT
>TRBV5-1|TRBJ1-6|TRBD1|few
CASSWDRGNSPLHF
TGCGCCAGCAGCTGGGACAGGGGAAATTCACCCCTCCACTTT
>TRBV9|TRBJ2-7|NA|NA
CASSQGSSYEQYF
TGTGCCAGCAGCCAGGGAAGTTCCTACGAGCAGTACTTC
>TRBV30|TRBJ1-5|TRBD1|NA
CAWSVPGTVDQPQHF
TGTGCCTGGAGCGTACCGGGGACAGTCGATCAGCCCCAGCATTTT
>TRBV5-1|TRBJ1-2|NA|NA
CASSLANYGYTF
TGCGCCAGCAGCTTGGCGAACTATGGCTACACCTTC
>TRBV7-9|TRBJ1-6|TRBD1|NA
CASGTGSSYNSPLHF
TGTGCCAGCGGGACAGGGAGCTCCTATAATTCACCCCTCCACTTT
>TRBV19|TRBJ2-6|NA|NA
CASTSYTGANVLTF
TGTGCCAGTACCAGTTACACTGGGGCCAACGTCCTGACTTTC
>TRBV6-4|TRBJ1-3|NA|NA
CASSEEPGSGNTIYF
TGTGCCAGCAGTGAAGAGCCGGGCTCTGGAAACACCATATATTTT
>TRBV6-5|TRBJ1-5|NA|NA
CASREFDQPQHF
TGTGCCAGCAGGGAGTTTGATCAGCCCCAGCATTTT
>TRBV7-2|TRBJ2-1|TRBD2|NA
CASSRTSGRLNEQFF
TGTGCCAGCAGTCGGACTAGCGGGAGGCTTAATGAGCAGTTCTTC
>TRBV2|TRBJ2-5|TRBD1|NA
CASSSWGQSQETQYF
TGTGCCAGCAGTTCTTGGGGACAGTCACAAGAGACCCAGTACTTC
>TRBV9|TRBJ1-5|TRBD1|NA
CASSVGDSPYNQPQHF
TGTGCCAGCAGCGTAGGGGACAGTCCCTACAATCAGCCCCAGCATTTT
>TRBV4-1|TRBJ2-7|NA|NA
CASSPPGLSLDEQYF
TGCGCCAGCAGTCCTCCGGGACTCAGCCTCGACGAGCAGTACTTC
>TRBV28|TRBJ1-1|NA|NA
CASSFGGDTEAFF
TGTGCCAGCAGTTTCGGAGGGGACACTGAAGCTTTCTTT
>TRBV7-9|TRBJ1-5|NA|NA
CASSLGGAQPQHF
TGTGCCAGCAGCTTAGGTGGGGCGCAGCCCCAGCATTTT
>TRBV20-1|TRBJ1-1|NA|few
CSASNRLGTEAFF
TGCAGTGCTAGTAACCGGCTAGGCACTGAAGCTTTCTTT
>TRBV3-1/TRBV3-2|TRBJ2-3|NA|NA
CASSQVEDTQYF
TGTGCCAGCAGCCAAGTGGAGGATACGCAGTATTTT
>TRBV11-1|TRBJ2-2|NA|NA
CASTPWVQPNTGELFF
TGTGCCAGCACCCCGTGGGTACAGCCCAACACCGGGGAGCTGTTTTTT
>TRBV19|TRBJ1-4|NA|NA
CASWDAGGNEKLFF
TGTGCCAGTTGGGACGCCGGGGGGAATGAAAAACTGTTTTTT
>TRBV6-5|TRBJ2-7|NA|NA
CASSYSPGEGYEQYF
TGTGCCAGCAGTTACTCACCGGGAGAAGGCTACGAGCAGTACTTC